Sequencing of this TCR beta chain was carried out in a study of blood T cells in healthy people across ages (dated by TCRdb to 2013 to 2016). With respect to the entire study: Template switching captured roughly one uniquely barcoded TCR beta cDNA molecule per two T cells in model experiments. Age-related changes in TCR beta repertoire diversity were measured in the study by deep sequencing normalized with unique cDNA molecular identifiers. The donors were divided into four age groups: young (average approximately 17 years), middle-aged (around 41), aged (about 60) and long-lived (roughly 86). To avoid experimental bias, donors of different ages were spread randomly across the sequencing lanes. Two additional independent replicas of 1 million unique cDNA reads from the same blood draw were analyzed for two donors (one aged 18 to 29 and one aged 80 or older).

Preparation of the library involved 5' RACE. A second about 7 to 11 cycle PCR used a sample-barcoded 5' primer and a J-beta primer mix. A template-switch 5' adaptor carrying 12 random nucleotides introduced a unique molecular identifier onto each TCR beta cDNA molecule. Each sample yielded at least 3 million CDR3-containing paired-end reads. First-strand cDNA synthesis was performed from all RNA using the Mint cDNA synthesis kit, with priming by a TRBC-specific oligonucleotide. Following uracil-DNA glycosylase treatment, a first 18-cycle PCR with universal primers M1SS and BC2_uni_R was performed on all cDNA. For the original study's pipeline: For normalization, 1 million high-quality reads, each with a distinct molecular identifier, were randomly selected from each sample. Reads sharing molecular identifiers were discarded rather than binned into consensus sequences. CDR3 identification, clonotype clustering and error correction used MiTCR with a Q25 quality threshold and the strictest error-elimination algorithm. A nonparametric unseen species model with Euler transformation was used to estimate lower-bound total TCR beta diversity. Using fastp trimming at Q25 and MiXCR clonotype assembly, TCRdb reanalyzed the public sequencing data and kept in-frame beta chains. Rows with one shared CDR3 protein collapse into an entry with the most common genes and DNA. The V and J calls shown here were made by TCRdb, not taken from the authors' results. The sample records around 1,800,000 distinct CDR3 sequences, around 40% of which are singletons. Of the sample, roughly 23% is held by the ten largest clones.

Note on this clonotype: Its antigen remains undetermined. No quality values exist for individual bases; no much larger clone is one base distant.

Systemically healthy Caucasian individuals from Russia, 39 in total and aged roughly 6 to 90 years, were included as donors. Each donor gave 8 to 10 milliliters of peripheral blood, collected into EDTA-treated Vacutainer tubes. Ficoll-Paque density-gradient centrifugation was used to isolate PBMCs, with at least 6.5 million per sample. Trizol reagent was used to extract total RNA from PBMCs, with at least 5.5 micrograms per sample. For every donor, an aliquot of PBMCs went through flow cytometry to measure the percentages of naive CD45RAhigh/CD27high T cells. Overall study outcomes, separate from this receptor: Because the CMV infection status of the donors was unknown, age-related changes in expanded clonotypes may potentially have been confounded. Total diversity estimates from one million sequenced T cells were considered lower bounds and underestimates. Since profiling was done on bulk unsorted PBMCs, naive and antigen-experienced compartments could not be conclusively compared. As age increased, observed TCR beta diversity per million T cells dropped in a roughly linear way, and a significant reduction was already evident by age 40. The percentage of naive T cells measured by flow cytometry correlated strongly with observed TCR beta diversity. Compared with the aged group, more naive CD4+ T cells, fewer expanded clones and increased TCR diversity were shown by the long-lived group, suggesting age selection.

There are 21 amino acids in the CDR3, from cysteine to phenylalanine inclusive. Solely the CDR3 DNA is kept, with 63 bases framed from the first base. V and J are trimmed by 0 bases and 4 bases, and the gene matches miss 16 bases of the junction. CDR1 is given as SGHTA and CDR2 as FQGTGA, both from the germline V gene. Sequencing was performed on blood. This receptor was obtained from a human donor in good health. The rearranged segments are TRBV7-3 and TRBJ2-3; 13 of the junction bases match TRBD2. The DNA reads TGTGCCAGCAGCTTAACGTTGACTAGCGGGGGGTCCTTAGGGGTTGCAGATACGCAGTATTTT. This translates into CASSLTLTSGGSLGVADTQYF.